One and the same sample provided the 22 T cell receptor beta chains below, sequenced in a study of OX40 agonist ivuxolimab in advanced cancers. This table comes from immunoSEQ multiplex PCR, and its TCRdb copy is limited to in-frame clones, with some not included. The data contain fewer than 95,000 clones, about 88% of them singletons. The sample in question was CD4+ or CD8+ T cells sorted from blood, obtained in a trial of the OX40 agonist ivuxolimab. The origin of the receptors is an adult with an advanced solid tumor such as melanoma, head and neck, liver or kidney cancer.

The chain recombines TRBV28 with TRBJ2-7; 7 bases agree with TRBD1. J lost 5 bases, V lost 6 bases, and 7 bases had no gene match. Looked up from germline, CDR1 is MDHEN and CDR2 is SYDVKM. The CDR3 contains 13 residues. This chain's CDR3 is CASRTGLLDEQYF. The CDR3 DNA reads as TGTGCCAGCAGGACAGGGTTACTTGACGAGCAGTACTTC.

V usage is TRBV12-1 and J usage is TRBJ2-7. TRBV12-1 is shown as a pseudogene. The CDR3 loop spans 12 amino acids. CDR3 protein: CASSFCSYEQYF. As DNA, the CDR3 is TGTGCCAGCAGCTTTTGCTCGTACGAGCAGTACTTC.

The chain joins TRBV10-1 to TRBJ2-3; D is unclear. This CDR3 has 16 residues. Germline V lookup: CDR1 WNHNN, CDR2 SYGVQD (reference sequence). The V end was cut by 2 bases, the J end by 1 base, with 13 bases between. CDR3 coding DNA: TGCGCCAGCAGTGAGGTGGCAGGAACCCGCACAGATACGCAGTATTTT. Amino acids: CASSEVAGTRTDTQYF.

This clone was seen just once. This CDR3 is CASSRGRYEQYF. DNA for the CDR3: TGTGCCAGCAGCCGCGGGAGATACGAGCAGTACTTC. The rearrangement joins TRBV7-2 to TRBJ2-7; TRBD2 matches at 7 bases. CDR1 is SGHTA and CDR2 is FQGNSA in the germline V gene. The CDR3 is 12 residues long. V dropped 5 bases and J dropped 4; count of bases not matched to a gene: 2.

The chain carries TRBV28 and TRBJ1-2, with D perhaps TRBD1 (5 bases). CDR1 is MDHEN and CDR2 is SYDVKM in the germline V gene. The CDR3 runs 14 residues. V was pared by 6 bases and J by 6 bases, with 17 bases between. The CDR3: CASSLWGNGHGYTF. CDR3 coding DNA: TGTGCCAGCAGCCTATGGGGGAATGGGCATGGCTACACCTTC.

The chain combines TRBV19 with TRBJ1-1; no clear D gene. The CDR3 length is 11 residues. With 7 bases removed from V and 0 bases from J, the gap between germline ends came to 3 bases. Germline V CDR1 and CDR2: LNHDA, SQIVND (reference sequence). CDR3 coding DNA: TGTGCCAGTAAAGTGAACACTGAAGCTTTCTTT. Encoded protein: CASKVNTEAFF.

The rearrangement links TRBV19 to TRBJ1-5; the match to TRBD1 covers 11 bases. Germline lookup yields CDR1 LNHDA and CDR2 SQIVND (reference sequence). The CDR3 covers 15 residues. With V trimmed by 4 bases and J by 6 bases, 5 bases remained unmatched. CDR3 sequence: CASSTWTGGGQPQHF. The DNA for the CDR3 is TGTGCCAGTAGTACTTGGACAGGGGGCGGTCAGCCCCAGCATTTT.

The CDR3, as DNA: TGTGCCAGCAGCTCGGTCGAAGAGACCCAGTACTTC. Protein sequence: CASSSVEETQYF. The V and J genes are TRBV5-4 and TRBJ2-5; D gene unclear. Trimming cost V 3 bases and J 3 bases, with 6 bases left between them. CDR1 and CDR2 from the germline V gene are SGHNT and YYREEE (reference sequence). The CDR3 contains 12 residues.

The J gene is TRBJ1-1, the V gene TRBV18; no firm D call. CDR3 length equals 13 residues. Trimming left V 0 bases short and J 1 base short, with 3 bases between. Per the germline V gene, CDR1 is KGHSH and CDR2 is LQKENI. CDR3: CASSPPTNTEAFF. The CDR3 DNA reads TGTGCCAGCTCACCACCTACGAACACTGAAGCTTTCTTT.

The chain links TRBV7-3 to TRBJ2-3; D not certain. CDR1 and CDR2 (germline): SGHTA, FQGTGA. V lost 3 bases and J lost 1, with 11 bases in between. The CDR3 is made up of 15 amino acids. CDR3 amino acids: CASSFSPLGTDTQYF. CDR3 in DNA: TGTGCCAGCAGCTTTAGCCCATTGGGCACAGATACGCAGTATTTT.

This chain uses TRBV6-5 with TRBJ2-7; 9 nucleotides agree with TRBD1. Looked up from germline, CDR1 is MNHEY and CDR2 is SVGAGI. V dropped 1 base and J dropped 0; count of bases not matched to a gene: 4. The length of the CDR3 is 16 residues. As DNA, the CDR3 is TGTGCCAGCAGTTACTTGCGACAGGGGGGCTCCTACGAGCAGTACTTC. The encoded protein is CASSYLRQGGSYEQYF.

The rearrangement uses TRBV27 and TRBJ1-1; maybe TRBD1 (6 bases). Trimming left V 5 bases short and J 5 bases short, with 15 bases between. The CDR3 loop spans 14 amino acids. From germline, CDR1 is MNHEY and CDR2 SMNVEV (reference sequence). The CDR3 loop is CASSIGQLATEAFF. As DNA, the CDR3 is TGTGCCAGCAGTATAGGACAGCTTGCAACTGAAGCTTTCTTT.

The sample holds a few counts of this clone. V and J are TRBV28 and TRBJ2-7; the D gene is possibly TRBD1 (5 bases). This CDR3 spans 14 amino acids. Germline V gives CDR1 MDHEN, CDR2 SYDVKM. Trimming pared 8 bases from V and 1 base from J, leaving 15 bases between. The CDR3 nucleotides read TGTGCCAGCCAGGCGACAGTCCCGTCCTACGAGCAGTACTTC. Protein: CASQATVPSYEQYF. Supplemented by reference TRBV28 and TRBJ2-7, the full variable domain reads DVKVTQSSRYLVKRTGEKVFLECVQDMDHENMFWYRQDPGLGLRLIYFSYDVKMKEKGDIPEGYSVSREKKERFSLILESASTNQTSMYLCASQATVPSYEQYFGPGTRLTVT.

This chain links TRBV27 with TRBJ1-5; TRBD1 aligns across 8 bases. Germline assignment: CDR1 MNHEY and CDR2 SMNVEV (reference sequence). CDR3 length: 14 amino acids. V trimming: 5 bases; J trimming: 7 bases; junction bases outside the gene matches: 7. DNA for the CDR3: TGTGCCAGCAGTATTCGTTCAGGGGGCCAGCCCCAGCATTTT. Amino acids: CASSIRSGGQPQHF.

The CDR3 nucleotides are TGTGCCAGCAGTGAACGCACCGGGTTCAACGGAGACAATGAGCAGTTCTTC. Translated: CASSERTGFNGDNEQFF. The V gene is TRBV28, the J gene TRBJ2-1, with D uncertain. The ends were cut back, 5 bases at V and 5 bases at J, with 22 bases in the middle. This CDR3 has 17 amino acids. Germline CDR1 MDHEN, CDR2 SYDVKM.

This chain links TRBV28 with TRBJ1-1; a possible D gene is TRBD1 (5 bases). The V end was cut by 8 bases, the J end by 4 bases, with 20 bases between. Germline assignment: CDR1 MDHEN and CDR2 SYDVKM. CDR3 length: 15 amino acids. The CDR3 sequence is CASWVGAELGTEAFF. For the CDR3, the DNA is TGTGCCAGCTGGGTAGGGGCCGAACTGGGCACTGAAGCTTTCTTT.

The rearrangement joins TRBV27 to TRBJ2-7; 8 nucleotides line up with TRBD1. From germline, CDR1 is MNHEY and CDR2 SMNVEV (reference sequence). The V gene end was trimmed by 4 bases and the J gene end by 6 bases; junction bases not matched to a gene: 8. The CDR3 is 14 residues long. The CDR3 region has the DNA TGTGCCAGCAGTTGGACCCAGGGGGCGATCGAGCAGTACTTC. It yields the protein CASSWTQGAIEQYF.

The table lists this clone with a few counts. The chain links TRBV6-5 to TRBJ1-4, with D possibly being TRBD1 (5 bases). The CDR3 covers 14 residues. Germline V lookup: CDR1 MNHEY, CDR2 SVGAGI. The germline V and J ends were trimmed by 0 bases and 7 bases, with 9 bases remaining between them. CDR3 amino acids: CASSYSGVSEKLFF. The CDR3 DNA follows: TGTGCCAGCAGTTACTCAGGGGTTAGTGAAAAACTGTTTTTT.

J is TRBJ2-3 and V is TRBV9; 8 bases are a match to TRBD2. The CDR3 has 17 amino acids. Per germline, CDR1 SGDLS and CDR2 YYNGEE. The trim removed 1 base at V and 4 bases at J, leaving 11 bases unmatched. CDR3 residues: CASSVTPTSAYADTQYF. The CDR3 nucleotides are TGTGCCAGCAGCGTAACCCCGACTAGCGCCTACGCAGATACGCAGTATTTT.

V is TRBV19 and J is TRBJ1-2; D is unresolved. Germline-derived CDR1 and CDR2 are LNHDA and SQIVND (reference sequence). Deletions cut 5 bases from V and 4 bases from J, with 8 bases between. The CDR3 has 12 residues. This chain's CDR3 is CASSPYGYGYTF. CDR3 coding DNA: TGTGCCAGTAGTCCCTACGGCTATGGCTACACCTTC.

Comment on this clone: One end of the junction fails to match germline, which may point to a read error. V usage is TRBV2 and J usage is TRBJ1-5, with 7 bases aligning to TRBD1. Per germline, CDR1 SNHLY and CDR2 FYNNEI. The CDR3 sequence is 18 residues long. CDR3 sequence: CASSEGGFRLSGNQPQHF. The DNA of the CDR3 is TGTGCCAGCAGCGAAGGGGGCTTTCGCCTGTCGGGGAATCAGCCCCAGCATTTT.

The chain joins TRBV27 to TRBJ2-2; 7 nucleotides align to TRBD1. After removal of 7 bases from V and 5 bases from J, the junction contained 10 bases not matched to a gene. Germline CDR1 and CDR2: MNHEY and SMNVEV (reference sequence). The CDR3 is made up of 15 amino acids. The CDR3 DNA is TGTGCCAGCACCCATAACACACAGGGGACCGGGGAGCTGTTTTTT. Protein sequence: CASTHNTQGTGELFF.